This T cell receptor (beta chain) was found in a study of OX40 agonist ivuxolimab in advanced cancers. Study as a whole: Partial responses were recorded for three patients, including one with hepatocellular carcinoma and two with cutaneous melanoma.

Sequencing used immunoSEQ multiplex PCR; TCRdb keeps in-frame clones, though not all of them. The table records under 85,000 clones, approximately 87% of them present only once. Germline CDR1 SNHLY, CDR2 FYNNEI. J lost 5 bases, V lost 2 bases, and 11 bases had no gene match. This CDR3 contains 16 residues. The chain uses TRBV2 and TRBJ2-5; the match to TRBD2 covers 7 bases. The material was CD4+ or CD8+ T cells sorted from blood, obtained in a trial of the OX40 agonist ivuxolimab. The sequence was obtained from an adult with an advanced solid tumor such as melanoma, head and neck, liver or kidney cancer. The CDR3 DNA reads TGTGCCAGCAGTGAACTCAGCGGGGCCTCCGGGGAGACCCAGTACTTC. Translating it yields CASSELSGASGETQYF.